The clone carrying this TCR beta chain has a count of ten or more. Antigen specificity is unknown. By 5'RACE template switching, TCR cDNA was produced, with a universal primer site and UMIs added in the process. Each CDR3 protein is one row after TCRdb ran MiXCR on the 5' RACE reads. The sample includes 250,000 to 400,000 distinct CDR3 sequences, 3.5% to 4.5% of them seen just once. The data derive from a study of T cells after yellow fever vaccination. Notes on the study in general: Most clones from primary vaccination resurfaced after the booster (96% CD4, 88% CD8).

The CDR3 runs 17 residues. Per germline, CDR1 MRHNA and CDR2 SNTAGT. With V trimmed by 5 bases and J by 4 bases, 16 bases remained unmatched. This sequence originates from a man between 18 and 29 years old who received the YFV17D yellow fever vaccine. This material consisted of PBMCs, taken 15 days after the yellow fever booster vaccination. The chain carries TRBV6-4 and TRBJ2-5, with TRBD1 matching 7 bases. CDR3 coding DNA: TGTGCCAGCAGTAAACTACTGCCAGGGGGTTCTCGAGAGACCCAGTACTTC. It is translated as CASSKLLPGGSRETQYF.